The 15 T cell receptor beta chains listed next were all sequenced from one sample in a study of cytomegalovirus exposure and HLA in healthy donors. Primers: 60 Vbeta forward and 13 Jbeta reverse. Assay used: immunoSEQ multiplex PCR; TCRdb lists only in-frame clones, some missing. This table holds 170,000 or so clones, about 80% found once. Sequenced: PBMCs. The receptors derive from a woman in her 30s in good health and CMV-seronegative.

J is TRBJ1-6 and V is TRBV6-5; no firm D call. The CDR3 spans 15 residues. The V end lost 3 bases, the J end lost 5 bases, and 11 bases lay between the germline ends. Germline V gene data show CDR1 as MNHEY and CDR2 as SVGAGI. The CDR3 here is CASSYDRSHNSPLHF. CDR3 nucleotide sequence: TGTGCCAGCAGTTATGATCGCAGTCATAATTCACCCCTCCACTTT.

V usage is TRBV7-3 and J usage is TRBJ1-2; perhaps TRBD1 as D (5 bases). Trimming cost V 2 bases and J 7 bases, with 11 bases left between them. The V gene's germline CDR1 is SGHTA and CDR2 FQGTGA. The CDR3 is made up of 13 amino acids. The CDR3 sequence: CASSLSRQGGYTF. For the CDR3, the DNA is TGTGCCAGCAGCTTATCTCGCCAGGGTGGCTACACCTTC.

The chain employs TRBV27 and TRBJ2-4, with a weak D call TRBD1 (6 bases). The germline V and J ends were trimmed by 5 bases and 0 bases, with 11 bases remaining between them. The germline V gene has CDR1 MNHEY and CDR2 SMNVEV (reference sequence). This CDR3 contains 15 residues. The chain's CDR3 is CASSLGTIAKNIQYF. The CDR3 DNA sequence: TGTGCCAGCAGTCTTGGGACAATAGCCAAAAACATTCAGTACTTC.

The gene calls are TRBV5-1 and TRBJ2-3; 9 bases line up with TRBD1. CDR3 length: 15 residues. Per the germline V gene, CDR1 is SGHRS and CDR2 is YFSETQ. V trimming: 4 bases; J trimming: 6 bases; junction bases outside the gene matches: 9. CDR3 loop: CASSATGGPQDTQYF. The DNA of the CDR3 is TGCGCCAGCAGCGCCACAGGGGGCCCACAGGATACGCAGTATTTT.

The chain joins TRBV4-3 to TRBJ2-1, with D possibly being TRBD1 (5 bases). Germline CDR1 LGHNA, CDR2 YSLEER. The CDR3 length is 16 residues. Between the trimmed V and J ends, which lost 0 bases and 7 bases, there was a span of 16 bases. CDR3 residues: CASSQDTAVWTNEQFF. The CDR3, as DNA: TGCGCCAGCAGCCAAGATACGGCAGTTTGGACAAATGAGCAGTTCTTC.

The chain uses TRBV4-3 and TRBJ2-7, with D maybe TRBD1 (6 bases). Germline V gene sequence: CDR1 LGHNA, CDR2 YSLEER. The V and J ends lost 4 bases and 2 bases respectively, with 15 bases between them. This CDR3 is 15 amino acids long. The CDR3 nucleotides read TGCGCCAGCAGCCGAGACAGGAGGCCTACCTACGAGCAGTACTTC. Translating it yields CASSRDRRPTYEQYF.

The chain joins TRBV27 to TRBJ1-2; a possible D gene is TRBD1 (5 bases). The germline gives CDR1 MNHEY, CDR2 SMNVEV (reference sequence). V lost 3 bases to trimming and J lost 6 bases, with 14 bases between them. CDR3 length: 14 amino acids. CDR3 region: CASSFNGGEDGYTF. CDR3 nucleotides: TGTGCCAGCAGTTTCAATGGGGGGGAGGATGGCTACACCTTC.

In DNA form, the CDR3 reads TGTGCCAGCAGCGATACAGGGGGTACCACAGATACGCAGTATTTT. It yields the protein CASSDTGGTTDTQYF. The chain couples TRBV2 to TRBJ2-3, with TRBD1 identical over 8 bases. Germline V gives CDR1 SNHLY, CDR2 FYNNEI. There are 15 residues in the CDR3. V shed 6 bases, J shed 2 bases, and the junction held 7 bases outside the gene matches. Full variable domain (outside the CDR3, taken from reference TRBV2 and TRBJ2-3): EPEVTQTPSHQVTQMGQEVILRCVPISNHLYFYWYRQILGQKVEFLVSFYNNEISEKSEIFDDQFSVERPDGSNFTLKIRSTKLEDSAMYFCASSDTGGTTDTQYFGPGTRLTVL.

The J gene is TRBJ1-5, the V gene TRBV18; the match to TRBD1 covers 8 bases. CDR3 length: 15 amino acids. Looked up from germline, CDR1 is KGHSH and CDR2 is LQKENI. J gave up 5 bases and V 2 bases, and 5 bases lay outside the gene matches. CDR3 DNA sequence: TGTGCCAGCTCACCAACAGGGGGACAGTATCAGCCCCAGCATTTT. Translated: CASSPTGGQYQPQHF.

This clone was recorded only once. This sample also contains other DNA sequences that code for the same CDR3. V usage is TRBV19 and J usage is TRBJ2-7; TRBD2 agrees at 12 bases. CDR1 is LNHDA and CDR2 is SQIVND in the germline V gene (reference sequence). This CDR3 comprises 15 residues. J gave up 3 bases and V 6 bases, and 6 bases lay outside the gene matches. CDR3 coding DNA: TGTGCCAGTAGAAGGACTAGCGGGAACAACTACGAGCAGTACTTC. It encodes CASRRTSGNNYEQYF.

The rearrangement joins TRBV6-4 to TRBJ1-5, with D maybe TRBD1 (5 bases). CDR1 and CDR2 (germline): MRHNA, SNTAGT. CDR3 length: 17 residues. The V end was cut by 6 bases, the J end by 1 base, with 19 bases between. The CDR3 region is CASRVGVKGGSNQPQHF. CDR3 DNA sequence: TGTGCCAGCAGGGTGGGGGTTAAGGGAGGAAGCAATCAGCCCCAGCATTTT.

The V and J genes are TRBV29-1 and TRBJ1-1; 7 bases map to TRBD1. CDR3 length equals 11 residues. Germline-derived CDR1 and CDR2 are SQVTM and ANQGSEA. V lost 7 bases to trimming and J lost 7 bases; unmatched junction nucleotides: 6. The CDR3 DNA follows: TGCAGCGCCACCCGACAGGGTGAAGCTTTCTTT. It translates to CSATRQGEAFF. Variable domain in full (rest from reference TRBV29-1 and TRBJ1-1): SAVISQKPSRDICQRGTSLTIQCQVDSQVTMMFWYRQQPGQSLTLIATANQGSEATYESGFVIDKFPISRPNLTFSTLTVSNMSPEDSSIYLCSATRQGEAFFGQGTRLTVV.

This clone was seen a single time. This same CDR3 is encoded by further DNA sequences in the sample. This chain uses TRBV27 with TRBJ2-1, with 12 bases lining up with TRBD2. Germline CDR1 and CDR2: MNHEY and SMNVEV (reference sequence). With 4 bases clipped from V and 9 bases from J, the junction kept 7 bases outside the gene matches. The CDR3 runs 15 residues. The CDR3 here is CASSWGLAGGGEQFF. The CDR3 nucleotides are TGTGCCAGCAGTTGGGGGCTAGCGGGAGGGGGTGAGCAGTTCTTC.

The gene calls are TRBV5-4 and TRBJ1-6; 7 bases are a match to TRBD1. This CDR3 comprises 15 residues. Trimming took 3 bases from V and 2 from J; bases not matched to a gene: 2. Looked up from germline, CDR1 is SGHNT and CDR2 is YYREEE (reference sequence). CDR3 sequence reads: CASSWGTAYNSPLHF. The CDR3 DNA is TGTGCCAGCAGCTGGGGGACAGCCTATAATTCACCCCTCCACTTT.

The CDR3 region has the DNA TGTGCCAGCAGCTTCGATAGCGGGAGTACAGATACGCAGTATTTT. It is translated as CASSFDSGSTDTQYF. The V and J genes are TRBV11-1 and TRBJ2-3, with 9 positions matching TRBD2. The trim removed 3 bases at V and 3 bases at J, leaving 4 bases unmatched. The CDR3 runs 15 residues. CDR1 SGHAT and CDR2 FQDESV come from the germline V gene (reference sequence). Together with reference TRBV11-1 and TRBJ2-3, the CDR3 gives the full variable domain: EAEVAQSPRYKITEKSQAVAFWCDPISGHATLYWYRQILGQGPELLVQFQDESVVDDSQLPKDRFSAERLKGVDSTLKIQPAELGDSAMYLCASSFDSGSTDTQYFGPGTRLTVL.